The rows below give T cell receptor beta chains drawn from one sample of a study of prognosis after radiotherapy for stage I lung cancer. TCRdb fed the multiplex PCR reads into MiXCR, producing one record per CDR3 protein. The sample has over 14,000 distinct CDR3 sequences; roughly a quarter are singletons. Material: PBMCs, obtained before or after stereotactic body radiation therapy (not recorded which). These receptors came from a donor aged 50 or older with non-small cell lung cancer. Each CDR3 is given with its conserved first and last residue. Each record gives: clone size, J gene, D gene, V gene, CDR3 DNA, CDR3 protein. A D gene is named only where the DNA matches it firmly. Clone size is not always given. Where it is, it says once, few, many or a class for expanded clones.

>many|TRBJ2-5|NA|TRBV9
TGTGCCAGCAGCGTAGGAGTGCCGGGAGAGACCCAGTACTTC
CASSVGVPGETQYF
>many|TRBJ2-5|TRBD2|TRBV10-2
TGCGCCAGCAGTGTGGGCGGGAGTTCGGAGACCCAGTACTTC
CASSVGGSSETQYF
>many|TRBJ2-1|NA|TRBV14
TGTGCCAGCAGCCAAGGCTTCTACAATGAGCAGTTCTTC
CASSQGFYNEQFF
>medium-sized|TRBJ2-1|NA|TRBV12-3/TRBV12-4
TGTGCCAGCAGTTCGGGACTGGCGAACAATGAGCAGTTCTTC
CASSSGLANNEQFF
>NA|TRBJ2-1|TRBD1|TRBV6-1
TGTGCCAGCAGTAAGGCGGGACAGGTAAACAATGAGCAGTTCTTC
CASSKAGQVNNEQFF
>medium-sized|TRBJ1-4|NA|TRBV30
TGTGCCTGGAGTGAGGCCCGAGAAAAACTGTTTTTT
CAWSEAREKLFF
>many|TRBJ2-3|NA|TRBV7-9
TGTGCCAGCAGCTTAGGGAGAGGTAAAGATACGCAGTATTTT
CASSLGRGKDTQYF
>NA|TRBJ2-3|TRBD2|TRBV28
TGTGCCAGCGGAAATAGCGGGATGGGGGTTACGCAGTATTTT
CASGNSGMGVTQYF
>NA|TRBJ2-1|NA|TRBV6-1
TGTGCCAGCAGCCATAACATCGGGAATATAAGCTCCTACAATGAGCAGTTCTTC
CASSHNIGNISSYNEQFF
>NA|TRBJ1-1|TRBD1|TRBV19
TGTGCCAGTCCCCCGGTCTTGTGCAGGGGGAAAGGAAACACTGAAGCTTTCTTT
CASPPVLCRGKGNTEAFF
>many|TRBJ2-7|NA|TRBV7-3
TGTGCCAGCAGCCCTTCCGCCCAGCTCCACGAGCAGTACTTC
CASSPSAQLHEQYF
>NA|TRBJ2-3|TRBD2|TRBV27
TGTGCCACCGCTGGTGGGGGGGGAGTTTTGGATACGCAGTATTTT
CATAGGGGVLDTQYF
>medium-sized|TRBJ2-1|TRBD2|TRBV5-1
TGCGCCAGCAGCTTGGATCCAGGGGGACTAGCGGGAGTCCTTGCCTTC
CASSLDPGGLAGVLAF
>many|TRBJ2-7|TRBD1|TRBV3-1
TGTGCCAGCAGCCAAGCCGACAGGGTGGGGGAGCAGTACTTC
CASSQADRVGEQYF
>many|TRBJ1-2|TRBD1|TRBV18
TGTGCCAGCTCACCAAACCGACCGGGACAGGGGGCCGGCGGCTACACCTTC
CASSPNRPGQGAGGYTF
>many|TRBJ2-1|TRBD2|TRBV7-9
TGTGCCAGCAGCTTAGGTAGCGGGAGCCGCTACAATGAGCAGTTCTTC
CASSLGSGSRYNEQFF
>many|TRBJ2-3|NA|TRBV7-9
TGTGCCAGCAGCTTAGGGTCTGGGCTAGACACAGATACGCAGTATTTT
CASSLGSGLDTDTQYF
>NA|TRBJ1-1|TRBD1|TRBV19
TGTGCCAGCAAGGAACCTCTTCAGACAGGGCATCACACTGAAGCTTTCTTT
CASKEPLQTGHHTEAFF
>NA|TRBJ2-7|TRBD1|TRBV6-2/TRBV6-3
TGTGCCATAAAACGGACAGGCGTGAACTACGAGCAGTACTTC
CAIKRTGVNYEQYF
>many|TRBJ2-7|TRBD2|TRBV19
TGTGCCAGTAGCCCGCTAGCGGGTTTTCGCGAGCAGTACTTC
CASSPLAGFREQYF
>many|TRBJ2-5|TRBD2|TRBV13
TGTGCCAGCAGCTACGGGAGGGGACAAGAGACCCAGTACTTC
CASSYGRGQETQYF
>many|TRBJ1-2|TRBD1|TRBV4-2
TGTGCCAGCAGCCGCCCGGGACAGGGGTTCCAGGGCTACACCTTC
CASSRPGQGFQGYTF
>medium-sized|TRBJ1-5|NA|TRBV2
TGTGCCAGCAGTGACGGTCAGCCCCAGCATTTT
CASSDGQPQHF
>medium-sized|TRBJ2-1|TRBD2|TRBV20-1
TGCAGTGCTAGAGATGGCGGGAGGGTAAGCAATGAGCAGTTCTTC
CSARDGGRVSNEQFF
>many|TRBJ2-7|NA|TRBV13
TGTGCCAGCAGCTTACTAAGTACGAGCGAGCAGTACTTC
CASSLLSTSEQYF
>many|TRBJ2-5|NA|TRBV27
TGTGCCAGCAGTTTAGGGAATATGAAAGAGACCCAGTACTTC
CASSLGNMKETQYF
>many|TRBJ2-1|NA|TRBV5-1
TGCGCCAGCAGCCCGGCCCCGGGACTGGAGCAGTTCTTC
CASSPAPGLEQFF
>medium-sized|TRBJ2-7|TRBD2|TRBV18
TGTGCCAGCTCACTACTAGGGACTAGCGCAAACTCCTACGAGCAGTACTTC
CASSLLGTSANSYEQYF
>many|TRBJ2-2|TRBD2|TRBV20-1
TGCAGTGCTCCCGGGACTAGCGGGATAGGGGAGCTGTTTTTT
CSAPGTSGIGELFF
>many|TRBJ2-7|TRBD2|TRBV7-6
TGTGCCAGCGCGCTGACTAGCGGGAACGACGAGCAGTACTTC
CASALTSGNDEQYF
>medium-sized|TRBJ2-7|NA|TRBV28
NA
CASSTSGRTYEQYF
>NA|TRBJ2-1|NA|TRBV28
TGTGCCGGCAAGAAGTCCTTTGGGAACAATGAGCAGTTCTTC
CAGKKSFGNNEQFF
>medium-sized|TRBJ2-5|NA|TRBV12-3/TRBV12-4
TGTGCCAGCAGTTTGGAAAAGACCCAGTACTTC
CASSLEKTQYF
>medium-sized|TRBJ1-2|TRBD1|TRBV6-9
TGTGCCAGCATTTCGACAGGGGGCGGAAGCTATGGCTACACCTTC
CASISTGGGSYGYTF
>many|TRBJ2-5|NA|TRBV20-1
TGCAGAGCCAGGCCGGGGGGCGCTACCCAAGAGACCCAGTACTTC
CRARPGGATQETQYF
>many|TRBJ2-5|NA|TRBV5-1
TGCGCCAGCAGCTTGAATCTACAGCAAGAGACCCAGTACTTC
CASSLNLQQETQYF
>many|TRBJ2-2|NA|TRBV27
TGTGCCAGCAGTGGTTGGGCAGGGTTGACCGGGGAGCTGTTTTTT
CASSGWAGLTGELFF
>medium-sized|TRBJ2-7|NA|TRBV6-1
TGTGCCACCGGGTCGAGCTCCTACGAGCAGTACTTC
CATGSSSYEQYF
>many|TRBJ2-2|NA|TRBV5-4
TGTGCCAGCACCTTGGGGGCCGGGGAGCTGTTTTTT
CASTLGAGELFF
>large|TRBJ2-1|TRBD2|TRBV7-9
TGTGCCAGCAGCTTATCGAGGACTAGCGGATACAATGAGCAGTTCTTC
CASSLSRTSGYNEQFF
>many|TRBJ1-5|NA|TRBV9
TGTGCCAGCAGCGTAGATCTGAATCAGCCCCAGCATTTT
CASSVDLNQPQHF
>NA|TRBJ1-5|NA|TRBV28
TGTGCCAGCAGTTCCGGACTTAACCAGCATTTT
CASSSGLNQHF
>many|TRBJ2-5|TRBD2|TRBV7-6
TGTGCCAGCAGCCTTACTCCGGCGGGAGGGTCGGGAGAGACCCAGTACTTC
CASSLTPAGGSGETQYF
>medium-sized|TRBJ2-6|NA|TRBV24-1
TGTGCCACCGGCGCGGTCTCTGGGGCCAACGTCCTGACTTTC
CATGAVSGANVLTF
>once|TRBJ2-3|NA|TRBV19
TGTGCCAGTCCCAGCTGTGCGCACAGTTTCAATACGCAGTATTTT
CASPSCAHSFNTQYF
>NA|TRBJ2-3|NA|TRBV7-2
TGTGCCAGCAGCTTAGTACTAGGGTTCGGCCGCACAGATACGCAGTATTTT
CASSLVLGFGRTDTQYF
>many|TRBJ2-7|NA|TRBV7-9
TGTGCCAGCAGCTTAGCGCGTACGACGATAAACTACGAGCAGTACTTC
CASSLARTTINYEQYF
>NA|TRBJ2-7|TRBD2|TRBV2
TGTGCCAGCAGGGAGACTAGCGTCTACGAGCAGTACTTC
CASRETSVYEQYF
>many|TRBJ1-1|NA|TRBV5-1
TGCGCCAGCAGATTACAGGAGAACACTGAAGCTTTCTTT
CASRLQENTEAFF
>many|TRBJ2-1|TRBD2|TRBV11-2
TGTGCCAGCAGCCTCGCGGGGGGCAATGAGCAGTTCTTC
CASSLAGGNEQFF
>many|TRBJ2-3|NA|TRBV3-1
TGTGCCAGCAGCCAACAGATTCTCACAGATACGCAGTATTTT
CASSQQILTDTQYF